This TCR beta chain comes out of a study of vaccination and CD4 T cells after COVID-19. Note on this clonotype: What it recognizes is unknown.

Described treatment: roughly 11-day PBMC culture with coronavirus spike peptide pools or control peptides (ViraFEST assay). Cultured CD4+ T-cell DNA underwent Oncomine TCR Beta short-read sequencing. Each CDR3 protein is one row after TCRdb ran MiXCR on the PCR reads. The sample contains roughly 25,000 distinct CDR3 sequences, about 60% of which appear only once. The ends lost 1 base at V and 1 base at J; junction bases unmatched: 19. CDR3 size: 22 residues. Per the germline V gene, CDR1 is MNHEY and CDR2 is SMNVEV (reference sequence). J is TRBJ2-5 and V is TRBV27; 12 nucleotides match TRBD2. Sequenced sample: CD4+ T cells from blood, cultured in vitro. The origin of this receptor is a human donor who had recovered from COVID-19. The CDR3 reads CASSLFSRRRLAGGPVQETQYF. DNA of the CDR3: TGTGCCAGCAGTTTATTTTCTAGGCGTCGGCTAGCGGGAGGGCCGGTCCAAGAGACCCAGTACTTC.